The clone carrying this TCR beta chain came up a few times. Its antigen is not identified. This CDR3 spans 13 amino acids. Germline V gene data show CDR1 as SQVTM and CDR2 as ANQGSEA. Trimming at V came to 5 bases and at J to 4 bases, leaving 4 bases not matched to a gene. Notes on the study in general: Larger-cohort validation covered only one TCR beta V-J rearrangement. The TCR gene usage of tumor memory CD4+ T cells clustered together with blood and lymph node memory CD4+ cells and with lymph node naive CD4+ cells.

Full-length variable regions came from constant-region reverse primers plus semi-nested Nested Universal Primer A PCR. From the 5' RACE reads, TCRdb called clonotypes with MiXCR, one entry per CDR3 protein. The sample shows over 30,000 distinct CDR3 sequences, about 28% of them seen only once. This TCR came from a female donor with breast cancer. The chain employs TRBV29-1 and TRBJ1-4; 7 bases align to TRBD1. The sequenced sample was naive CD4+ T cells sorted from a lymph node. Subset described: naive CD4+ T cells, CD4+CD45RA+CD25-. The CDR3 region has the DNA TGCAGCGTTATGGGACAGCTTAATGAAAAACTGTTTTTT. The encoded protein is CSVMGQLNEKLFF.